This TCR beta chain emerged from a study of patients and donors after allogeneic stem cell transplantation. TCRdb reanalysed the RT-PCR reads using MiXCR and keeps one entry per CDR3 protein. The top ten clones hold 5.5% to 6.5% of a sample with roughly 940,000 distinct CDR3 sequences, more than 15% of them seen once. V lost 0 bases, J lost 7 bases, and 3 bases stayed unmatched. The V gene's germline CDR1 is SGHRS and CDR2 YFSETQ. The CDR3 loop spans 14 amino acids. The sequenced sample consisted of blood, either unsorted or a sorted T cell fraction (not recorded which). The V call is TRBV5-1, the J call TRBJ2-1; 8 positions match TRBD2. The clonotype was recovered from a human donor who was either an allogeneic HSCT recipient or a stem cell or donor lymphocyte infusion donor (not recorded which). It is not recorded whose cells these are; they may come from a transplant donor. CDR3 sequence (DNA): TGCGCCAGCAGCTTGGGAGCGGGAGAGAATGAGCAGTTCTTC. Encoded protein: CASSLGAGENEQFF.